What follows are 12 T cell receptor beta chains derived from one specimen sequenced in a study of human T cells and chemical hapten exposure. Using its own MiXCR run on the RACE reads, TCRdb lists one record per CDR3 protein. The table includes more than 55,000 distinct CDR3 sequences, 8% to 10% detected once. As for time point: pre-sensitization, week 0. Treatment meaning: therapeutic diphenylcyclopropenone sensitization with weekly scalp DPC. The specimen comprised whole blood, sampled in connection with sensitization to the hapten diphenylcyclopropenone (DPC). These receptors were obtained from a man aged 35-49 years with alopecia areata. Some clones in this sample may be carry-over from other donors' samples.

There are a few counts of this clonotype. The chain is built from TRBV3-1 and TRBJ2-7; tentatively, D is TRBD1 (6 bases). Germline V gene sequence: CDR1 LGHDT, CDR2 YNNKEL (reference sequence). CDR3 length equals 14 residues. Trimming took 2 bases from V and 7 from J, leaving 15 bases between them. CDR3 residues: CASSQPGHTWEQYF. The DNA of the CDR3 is TGTGCCAGCAGCCAACCGGGACATACCTGGGAGCAGTACTTC.

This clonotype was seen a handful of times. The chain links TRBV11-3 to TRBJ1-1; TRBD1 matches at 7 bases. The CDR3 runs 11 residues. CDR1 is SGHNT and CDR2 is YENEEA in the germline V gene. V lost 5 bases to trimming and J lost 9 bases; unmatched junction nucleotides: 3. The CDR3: CASSQGQKAFF. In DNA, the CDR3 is TGTGCCAGCAGCCAGGGACAGAAAGCTTTCTTT.

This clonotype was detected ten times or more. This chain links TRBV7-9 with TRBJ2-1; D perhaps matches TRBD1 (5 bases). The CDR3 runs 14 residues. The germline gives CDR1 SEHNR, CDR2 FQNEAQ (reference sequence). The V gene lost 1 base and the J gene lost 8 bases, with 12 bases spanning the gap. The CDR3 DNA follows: TGTGCCAGCAGCTTAGTCCCAGGGCGTTATGAGCAGTTCTTC. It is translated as CASSLVPGRYEQFF.

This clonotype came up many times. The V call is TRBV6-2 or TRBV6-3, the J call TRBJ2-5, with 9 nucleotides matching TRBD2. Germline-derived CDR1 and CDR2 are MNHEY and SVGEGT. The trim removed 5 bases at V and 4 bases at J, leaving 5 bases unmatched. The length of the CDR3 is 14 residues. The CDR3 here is CASSKAGGAETQYF. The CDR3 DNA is TGTGCCAGCAGTAAAGCGGGAGGCGCAGAGACCCAGTACTTC.

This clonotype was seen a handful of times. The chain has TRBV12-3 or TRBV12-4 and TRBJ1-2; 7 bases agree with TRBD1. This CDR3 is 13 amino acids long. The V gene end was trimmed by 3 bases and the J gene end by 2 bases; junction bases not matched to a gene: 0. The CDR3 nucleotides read TGTGCCAGCAGTTTGACAGGGAACTATGGCTACACCTTC. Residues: CASSLTGNYGYTF.

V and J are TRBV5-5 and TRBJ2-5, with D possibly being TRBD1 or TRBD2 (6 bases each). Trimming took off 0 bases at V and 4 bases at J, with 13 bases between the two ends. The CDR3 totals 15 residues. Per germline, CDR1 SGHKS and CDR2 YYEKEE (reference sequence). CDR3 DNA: TGTGCCAGCAGCTTGGCCGGGGGCGCAGGAGAGACCCAGTACTTC. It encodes CASSLAGGAGETQYF.

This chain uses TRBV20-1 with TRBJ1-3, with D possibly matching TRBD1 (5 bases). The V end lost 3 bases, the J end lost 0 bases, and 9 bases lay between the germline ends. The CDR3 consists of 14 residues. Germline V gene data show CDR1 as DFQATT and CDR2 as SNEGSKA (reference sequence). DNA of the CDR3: TGCAGTGCTAGCGAGGGGAACTCTGGAAACACCATATATTTT. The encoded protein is CSASEGNSGNTIYF.

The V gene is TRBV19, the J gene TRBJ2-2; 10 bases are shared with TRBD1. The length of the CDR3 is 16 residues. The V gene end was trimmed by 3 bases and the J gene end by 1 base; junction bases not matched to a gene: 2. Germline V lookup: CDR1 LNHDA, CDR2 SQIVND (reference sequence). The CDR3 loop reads CASSIRTGGNTGELFF. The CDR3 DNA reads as TGTGCCAGTAGTATCCGGACAGGGGGGAACACCGGGGAGCTGTTTTTT.

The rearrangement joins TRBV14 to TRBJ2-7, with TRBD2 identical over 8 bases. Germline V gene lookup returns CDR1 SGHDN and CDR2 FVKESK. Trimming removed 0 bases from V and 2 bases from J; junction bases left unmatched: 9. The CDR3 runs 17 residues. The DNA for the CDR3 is TGTGCCAGCAGCCAAGAAGAGGGAGCGGGAGTTACCTACGAGCAGTACTTC. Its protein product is CASSQEEGAGVTYEQYF.

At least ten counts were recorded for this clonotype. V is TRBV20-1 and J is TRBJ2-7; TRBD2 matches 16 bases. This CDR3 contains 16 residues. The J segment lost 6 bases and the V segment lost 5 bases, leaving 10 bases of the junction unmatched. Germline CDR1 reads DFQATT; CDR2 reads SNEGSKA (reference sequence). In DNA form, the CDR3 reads TGCAGTGCTCCCGGGACTAGCGGGAGGGCTCGGGGCGAGCAGTACTTC. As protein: CSAPGTSGRARGEQYF.

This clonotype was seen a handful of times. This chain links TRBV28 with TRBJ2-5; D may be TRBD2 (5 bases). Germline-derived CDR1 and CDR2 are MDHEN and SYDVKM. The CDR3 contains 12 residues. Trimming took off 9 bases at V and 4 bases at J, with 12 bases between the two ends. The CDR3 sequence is CASRADIETQYF. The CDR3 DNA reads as TGTGCCAGTAGAGCGGATATAGAGACCCAGTACTTC.

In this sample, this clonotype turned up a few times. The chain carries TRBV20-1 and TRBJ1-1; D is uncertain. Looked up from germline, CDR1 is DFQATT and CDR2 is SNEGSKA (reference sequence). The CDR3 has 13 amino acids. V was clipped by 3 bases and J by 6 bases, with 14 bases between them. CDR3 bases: TGCAGTGCTAGTGATGCTTCCAGCCCTGAAGCTTTCTTT. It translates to CSASDASSPEAFF.